This T cell receptor (beta chain) is drawn from a study of cytomegalovirus exposure and HLA in healthy donors. Primers: 60 Vbeta forward and 13 Jbeta reverse. This table comes from immunoSEQ multiplex PCR, and its TCRdb copy is limited to in-frame clones, with some not included. Among 170,000 or so clones listed, about three quarters were seen once. Trimming pared 1 base from V and 6 bases from J, leaving 13 bases between. Germline V gene sequence: CDR1 SGHNT, CDR2 YYREEE (reference sequence). The CDR3 is 14 amino acids. V is TRBV5-4 and J is TRBJ1-2; D gene uncertain. Sequenced sample: PBMCs. The clonotype comes from a woman aged 30 to 39 in good health and CMV-seronegative. CDR3 DNA sequence: TGTGCCAGCAGCTTGATCGGGGTACGCGATGGCTACACCTTC. Translating it yields CASSLIGVRDGYTF.